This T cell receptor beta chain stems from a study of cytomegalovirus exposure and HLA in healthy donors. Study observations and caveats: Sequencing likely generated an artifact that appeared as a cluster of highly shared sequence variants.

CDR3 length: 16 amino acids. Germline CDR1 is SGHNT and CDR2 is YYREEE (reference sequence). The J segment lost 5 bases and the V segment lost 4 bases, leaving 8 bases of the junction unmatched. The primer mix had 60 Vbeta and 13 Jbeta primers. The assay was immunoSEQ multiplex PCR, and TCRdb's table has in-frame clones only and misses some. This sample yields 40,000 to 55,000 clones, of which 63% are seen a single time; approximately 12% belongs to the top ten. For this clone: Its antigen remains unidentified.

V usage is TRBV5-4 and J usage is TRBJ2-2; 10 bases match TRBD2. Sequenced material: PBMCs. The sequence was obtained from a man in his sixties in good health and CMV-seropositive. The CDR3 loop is CASSPGGLASTGELFF. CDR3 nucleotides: TGTGCCAGCAGCCCGGGGGGACTAGCGTCAACCGGGGAGCTGTTTTTT.